The next 32 T cell receptor beta chains were all read from a single sample in a study of a mutant IDH1 vaccine in newly diagnosed glioma. Time point here: week 35, safety follow-up. Vaccination comprised doses that each held 300 ug of mutant IDH1 20-mer peptide, plus topical imiquimod. The antigens of these receptors remain unknown. Assay: immunoSEQ multiplex PCR; the TCRdb copy retains only in-frame clones and omits some. Among under 40,000 clones listed, approximately 77% were seen once. The sequencing used PBMCs, collected from a glioma patient whose treatment included an IDH1 peptide vaccine. These receptors all stem from a man aged 25-40 years with glioma.

The chain links TRBV7-2 to TRBJ2-1, with 9 bases matching TRBD2. Germline-derived CDR1 and CDR2 are SGHTA and FQGNSA. There are 19 residues in the CDR3. Trimming at V came to 4 bases and at J to 1 base, leaving 14 bases not matched to a gene. The CDR3 DNA is TGTGCCAGCAGCTCATATACCAATAGCGGGAGAGGGTCCTACAATGAGCAGTTCTTC. Translation: CASSSYTNSGRGSYNEQFF.

V and J are TRBV15 and TRBJ1-5, with 10 bases matching TRBD1. The V gene's germline CDR1 is LNHNV and CDR2 YYDKDF (reference sequence). The length of the CDR3 is 16 residues. Trimming removed 1 base from V and 7 bases from J; junction bases left unmatched: 7. The CDR3 coding sequence is TGTGCCACCAGCAGAGTGAATGGGACAGGGGACCAGCCCCAGCATTTT. Translating gives CATSRVNGTGDQPQHF.

The V gene is TRBV5-4, the J gene TRBJ1-2; 7 bases map to TRBD1. The germline CDR1 and CDR2 sequences are SGHNT and YYREEE (reference sequence). This CDR3 spans 15 amino acids. After removal of 4 bases from V and 4 bases from J, the junction contained 10 bases not matched to a gene. The DNA for the CDR3 is TGTGCCAGCAGCCCACAGGGGAGGCAAACCTATGGCTACACCTTC. Translation: CASSPQGRQTYGYTF. Variable domain in full (rest from reference TRBV5-4 and TRBJ1-2): ETGVTQSPTHLIKTRGQQVTLRCSSQSGHNTVSWYQQALGQGPQFIFQYYREEENGRGNFPPRFSGLQFPNYSSELNVNALELDDSALYLCASSPQGRQTYGYTFGSGTRLTVV.

V and J are TRBV19 and TRBJ1-2; 12 bases align to TRBD1. Looked up from germline, CDR1 is LNHDA and CDR2 is SQIVND (reference sequence). The V and J ends lost 6 bases and 7 bases, in that order; junction bases with no gene match: 6. The CDR3 length is 14 residues. The CDR3 sequence: CASSGTGGLGGYTF. Written as DNA, the CDR3 is TGTGCCAGTAGCGGGACAGGGGGCTTGGGTGGCTACACCTTC.

This clone showed up just a few times. V usage is TRBV4-1 and J usage is TRBJ1-4; no reliable D call. The V and J ends lost 0 bases and 7 bases respectively, with 15 bases between them. The CDR3 totals 16 residues. Germline V gives CDR1 MGHRA, CDR2 YSYEKL. The CDR3 loop reads CASSQDGKGSSEKLFF. The CDR3 DNA reads as TGCGCCAGCAGCCAAGATGGTAAGGGAAGCAGTGAAAAACTGTTTTTT.

The chain has TRBV15 and TRBJ2-1; D remains ambiguous. V lost 4 bases and J lost 2, with 12 bases in between. The germline V gene has CDR1 LNHNV and CDR2 YYDKDF (reference sequence). This CDR3 spans 15 amino acids. CDR3 protein: CATSTLGGAYNEQFF. The CDR3 DNA follows: TGTGCCACCAGCACTTTGGGTGGAGCCTACAATGAGCAGTTCTTC.

The chain employs TRBV18 and TRBJ2-5, with a tentative D call TRBD1 (5 bases). The germline V and J ends were trimmed by 1 base and 5 bases, with 17 bases remaining between them. This CDR3 is built from 16 residues. Germline V gene lookup returns CDR1 KGHSH and CDR2 LQKENI. The CDR3 loop reads CASSPLASIAGETQYF. CDR3 sequence (DNA): TGTGCCAGCTCACCACTAGCCTCAATCGCAGGGGAGACCCAGTACTTC.

This chain uses TRBV5-1 with TRBJ2-7; D is uncertain. The ends were cut back, 1 base at V and 1 base at J, with 9 bases in the middle. The CDR3 is made up of 14 amino acids. The germline CDR1 and CDR2 sequences are SGHRS and YFSETQ. The DNA of the CDR3 is TGCGCCAGCAGCTTGTCTGGCAGTTCCTACGAGCAGTACTTC. Translating gives CASSLSGSSYEQYF.

This chain links TRBV30 with TRBJ2-7, with D perhaps given as TRBD1 or TRBD2 (5 bases each). Deletions cut 1 base from V and 2 bases from J, with 15 bases between. CDR3 length: 15 amino acids. Looked up from germline, CDR1 is GTSNPN and CDR2 is SVGIG (reference sequence). CDR3 DNA sequence: TGTGCCTGGAGTGAAGGTGGGGGAGTTGCCTACGAGCAGTACTTC. Its translation: CAWSEGGGVAYEQYF.

This clone showed up just once. This sequence joins TRBV6-5 and TRBJ2-7; TRBD1 matches 7 bases. The CDR3 spans 13 residues. The junction had 7 bases not matched to a gene; V was cut back by 6 bases and J by 5 bases. Per the germline V gene, CDR1 is MNHEY and CDR2 is SVGAGI. This CDR3 is CASRPQGVHEQYF. In nucleotides, the CDR3 is TGTGCCAGCAGACCGCAGGGGGTCCACGAGCAGTACTTC.

The rearrangement joins TRBV7-6 to TRBJ1-2; 10 positions agree with TRBD1. Germline V gives CDR1 SGHVS, CDR2 FNYEAQ. V dropped 6 bases and J dropped 6; count of bases not matched to a gene: 7. The CDR3 length is 14 residues. Here the CDR3 DNA reads TGTGCCAGCAGTCCCGGGACAGGGGACCATGGCTACACCTTC. Translating gives CASSPGTGDHGYTF.

In DNA, the CDR3 is TGTGCCAGCAGCAGCCAGGGTAGATGGACCGGGGAGCTGTTTTTT. It specifies CASSSQGRWTGELFF. The rearrangement links TRBV5-6 to TRBJ2-2; D perhaps matches TRBD1 (5 bases). The CDR3 is 15 amino acids. In germline, CDR1 is SGHDT, CDR2 YYEEEE. V was shortened by 4 bases and J by 5 bases, with 15 bases between the two germline ends.

The chain carries TRBV7-9 and TRBJ2-1; TRBD2 is a possible D gene (6 bases). Germline assignment: CDR1 SEHNR and CDR2 FQNEAQ (reference sequence). The CDR3 is 15 amino acids. The V end lost 5 bases, the J end lost 9 bases, and 20 bases lay between the germline ends. CDR3 sequence (DNA): TGTGCCAGCAGCCCGCTGACCGGGACTGACAGTGAGCAGTTCTTC. This gives the protein CASSPLTGTDSEQFF. Based on the CDR3 plus reference TRBV7-9 and TRBJ2-1, the full variable domain is DTGVSQNPRHKITKRGQNVTFRCDPISEHNRLYWYRQTLGQGPEFLTYFQNEAQLEKSRLLSDRFSAERPKGSFSTLEIQRTEQGDSAMYLCASSPLTGTDSEQFFGPGTRLTVL.

The chain uses TRBV14 and TRBJ1-1, with 10 bases matching TRBD1. With V trimmed by 5 bases and J by 3 bases, 3 bases remained unmatched. CDR3 size: 14 residues. Germline V gene sequence: CDR1 SGHDN, CDR2 FVKESK. The CDR3 sequence: CASSGQGVYTEAFF. In DNA form, the CDR3 reads TGTGCCAGCAGCGGACAGGGGGTTTACACTGAAGCTTTCTTT.

This chain uses TRBV7-9 with TRBJ1-2; no clear D. The CDR3 runs 15 residues. The germline gives CDR1 SEHNR, CDR2 FQNEAQ (reference sequence). V was pared by 4 bases and J by 5 bases, with 17 bases between. The DNA of the CDR3 is TGTGCCAGCAGCTCAGATGCCAGGACGGGTTATGGCTACACCTTC. It codes for CASSSDARTGYGYTF.

The CDR3 coding sequence is TGTGCCAGCAGTGAGGGACTAGGCAGTGAGCAGTTCTTC. This sequence encodes CASSEGLGSEQFF. The chain carries TRBV6-1 and TRBJ2-1; 8 positions match TRBD2. The ends lost 3 bases at V and 9 bases at J; junction bases unmatched: 4. Germline V gives CDR1 MNHNS, CDR2 SASEGT. The CDR3 totals 13 residues.

The rearrangement uses TRBV7-2 and TRBJ1-1, with 7 bases lining up with TRBD1. Unmatched junction bases numbered 6, after V lost 3 bases and J lost 5 bases. The germline V gene has CDR1 SGHTA and CDR2 FQGNSA. CDR3 length: 14 residues. The CDR3 DNA follows: TGTGCCAGCAGCTTCGACAGGGATCGGACTGAAGCTTTCTTT. This codes for CASSFDRDRTEAFF.

V gene TRBV5-1 combines with J gene TRBJ1-2, with D perhaps matching TRBD1 (5 bases). This CDR3 comprises 13 residues. Trimming shortened V by 0 bases and J by 3 bases, and 6 bases separated the two germline ends. From germline, CDR1 is SGHRS and CDR2 YFSETQ. This chain's CDR3 is CASSLEGYYGYTF. Here the CDR3 DNA reads TGCGCCAGCAGCTTGGAGGGGTACTATGGCTACACCTTC. The full variable domain, with the rest looked up from reference TRBV5-1 and TRBJ1-2, is KAGVTQTPRYLIKTRGQQVTLSCSPISGHRSVSWYQQTPGQGLQFLFEYFSETQRNKGNFPGRFSGRQFSNSRSEMNVSTLELGDSALYLCASSLEGYYGYTFGSGTRLTVV.

This clone was picked up one time. The rearrangement joins TRBV2 to TRBJ1-1, with D tentatively TRBD1 (6 bases). Germline CDR1 reads SNHLY; CDR2 reads FYNNEI. Trimming shortened V by 7 bases and J by 0 bases, and 15 bases separated the two germline ends. This CDR3 is built from 15 residues. The CDR3 spells CASTEDSHMNTEAFF. Here the CDR3 DNA reads TGTGCCAGCACCGAGGACAGCCATATGAACACTGAAGCTTTCTTT.

The CDR3 DNA follows: TGCGCCAGCACCCCTGTCGGGGGGCTGGGCACCGGGGAGCTGTTTTTT. It encodes CASTPVGGLGTGELFF. The V call is TRBV5-1, the J call TRBJ2-2; possible D gene TRBD2, 7 bases. The V gene's germline CDR1 is SGHRS and CDR2 YFSETQ. The CDR3 consists of 16 residues. Trimming took 6 bases from V and 4 from J, leaving 19 bases between them.

The V gene is TRBV6-5, the J gene TRBJ1-1, with TRBD1 as a possible D gene (6 bases). CDR1 and CDR2 (germline): MNHEY, SVGAGI. The length of the CDR3 is 16 residues. Trimming removed 0 bases from V and 7 bases from J, with 18 bases in between. Here the CDR3 reads CASSYSILQGRGEAFF. The CDR3, as DNA: TGTGCCAGCAGTTACTCGATCCTACAGGGTAGGGGTGAAGCTTTCTTT.

The chain uses TRBV7-9 and TRBJ2-1; D is tentatively TRBD1 or TRBD2 (7 bases each). In germline, CDR1 is SEHNR, CDR2 FQNEAQ (reference sequence). The V end was cut by 8 bases, the J end by 4 bases, with 21 bases between. This CDR3 is 16 amino acids long. As DNA, the CDR3 is TGTGCCAGCTTACCGCAGGGGGGAGGGCCTTACAATGAGCAGTTCTTC. Its translation: CASLPQGGGPYNEQFF. The full variable domain, with the rest looked up from reference TRBV7-9 and TRBJ2-1, is DTGVSQNPRHKITKRGQNVTFRCDPISEHNRLYWYRQTLGQGPEFLTYFQNEAQLEKSRLLSDRFSAERPKGSFSTLEIQRTEQGDSAMYLCASLPQGGGPYNEQFFGPGTRLTVL.

This sequence joins TRBV6-1 and TRBJ2-1, with TRBD2 matching 7 bases. V shed 11 bases and J 4 bases; nucleotides not matched to a gene: 8. The CDR3 loop spans 13 amino acids. Germline V gives CDR1 MNHNS, CDR2 SASEGT. CDR3 bases: TGTGCCGGCGGGGCGCGGGAGTACAATGAGCAGTTCTTC. This sequence encodes CAGGAREYNEQFF.

The chain links TRBV11-2 to TRBJ2-2; 8 nucleotides agree with TRBD2. Trimming cost V 3 bases and J 7 bases; bases outside gene matches: 7. This CDR3 comprises 15 residues. Germline V gene sequence: CDR1 SGHAT, CDR2 FQNNGV. The CDR3 reads CASSFGSGTNGELFF. The CDR3 bases are TGTGCCAGCAGCTTTGGTAGCGGGACAAACGGGGAGCTGTTTTTT.

This chain joins TRBV30 and TRBJ1-2; 7 bases line up with TRBD1. The V and J ends lost 0 bases and 6 bases, in that order; junction bases with no gene match: 4. The CDR3 is 13 amino acids. Germline assignment: CDR1 GTSNPN and CDR2 SVGIG (reference sequence). CDR3 residues: CAWSVRQGHGYTF. Here the CDR3 DNA reads TGTGCCTGGAGTGTACGACAGGGTCATGGCTACACCTTC. Full variable domain (missing parts from reference TRBV30 and TRBJ1-2): SQTIHQWPATLVQPVGSPLSLECTVEGTSNPNLYWYRQAAGRGLQLLFYSVGIGQISSEVPQNLSASRPQDRQFILSSKKLLLSDSGFYLCAWSVRQGHGYTFGSGTRLTVV.

This rearrangement joins TRBV10-3 to TRBJ2-1; 7 nucleotides line up with TRBD1. Looked up from germline, CDR1 is ENHRY and CDR2 is SYGVKD. The J segment lost 8 bases and the V segment lost 3 bases, leaving 10 bases of the junction unmatched. CDR3 length: 15 residues. CDR3 bases: TGTGCCATCAGTGACCCGCGAGACAGGGCCGATGAGCAGTTCTTC. It encodes CAISDPRDRADEQFF.

This clone has just one count. The genes are TRBV10-3 and TRBJ1-5; D remains ambiguous. Germline V CDR1 and CDR2: ENHRY, SYGVKD. CDR3 size: 15 residues. V lost 0 bases and J 0 bases, leaving 6 bases between the germline ends. The CDR3 DNA reads TGTGCCATCAGTGAGTCGACGGTTAGCAATCAGCCCCAGCATTTT. This encodes CAISESTVSNQPQHF.

The chain couples TRBV19 to TRBJ1-1; tentative D call: TRBD1 (5 bases). Germline values: CDR1 LNHDA, CDR2 SQIVND (reference sequence). V lost 5 bases, J lost 6 bases, and 13 bases lay in between. This CDR3 is built from 13 residues. The chain's CDR3 is CASSFGTPPEAFF. DNA for the CDR3: TGTGCCAGTAGTTTCGGGACCCCTCCTGAAGCTTTCTTT.

This sequence joins TRBV7-6 and TRBJ1-4, with 7 bases lining up with TRBD1. In germline, CDR1 is SGHVS, CDR2 FNYEAQ. The CDR3 is 15 amino acids. J lost 3 bases, V lost 1 base, and 2 bases had no gene match. CDR3 DNA sequence: TGTGCCAGCAGCTTAGGACAGGGACCTAATGAAAAACTGTTTTTT. Translation gives CASSLGQGPNEKLFF.

This sequence joins TRBV5-4 and TRBJ1-1; D remains ambiguous. The CDR3 has 12 amino acids. V gave up 0 bases and J gave up 5 bases, with 5 bases separating them. Germline V gives CDR1 SGHNT, CDR2 YYREEE (reference sequence). The CDR3: CASSLVGTEAFF. CDR3 nucleotide sequence: TGTGCCAGCAGCTTGGTTGGGACTGAAGCTTTCTTT. The full variable domain, its missing parts supplied by reference TRBV5-4 and TRBJ1-1, is ETGVTQSPTHLIKTRGQQVTLRCSSQSGHNTVSWYQQALGQGPQFIFQYYREEENGRGNFPPRFSGLQFPNYSSELNVNALELDDSALYLCASSLVGTEAFFGQGTRLTVV.

The chain joins TRBV15 to TRBJ1-2, with 8 bases that match TRBD1. This CDR3 region has 14 residues. The germline gives CDR1 LNHNV, CDR2 YYDKDF (reference sequence). The ends lost 4 bases at V and 4 bases at J; junction bases unmatched: 5. In DNA, the CDR3 is TGTGCCACCAGCACAAGGACAGGGAGCTATGGCTACACCTTC. This translates into CATSTRTGSYGYTF.

The chain combines TRBV10-3 with TRBJ2-1; perhaps TRBD2 as D (5 bases). The germline gives CDR1 ENHRY, CDR2 SYGVKD. Trimming shortened V by 0 bases and J by 6 bases, and 12 bases separated the two germline ends. CDR3 length: 15 residues. The CDR3 nucleotides read TGTGCCATCAGTGAGTCCCCCCTAGCCGTCAATGAGCAGTTCTTC. Translation gives CAISESPLAVNEQFF.